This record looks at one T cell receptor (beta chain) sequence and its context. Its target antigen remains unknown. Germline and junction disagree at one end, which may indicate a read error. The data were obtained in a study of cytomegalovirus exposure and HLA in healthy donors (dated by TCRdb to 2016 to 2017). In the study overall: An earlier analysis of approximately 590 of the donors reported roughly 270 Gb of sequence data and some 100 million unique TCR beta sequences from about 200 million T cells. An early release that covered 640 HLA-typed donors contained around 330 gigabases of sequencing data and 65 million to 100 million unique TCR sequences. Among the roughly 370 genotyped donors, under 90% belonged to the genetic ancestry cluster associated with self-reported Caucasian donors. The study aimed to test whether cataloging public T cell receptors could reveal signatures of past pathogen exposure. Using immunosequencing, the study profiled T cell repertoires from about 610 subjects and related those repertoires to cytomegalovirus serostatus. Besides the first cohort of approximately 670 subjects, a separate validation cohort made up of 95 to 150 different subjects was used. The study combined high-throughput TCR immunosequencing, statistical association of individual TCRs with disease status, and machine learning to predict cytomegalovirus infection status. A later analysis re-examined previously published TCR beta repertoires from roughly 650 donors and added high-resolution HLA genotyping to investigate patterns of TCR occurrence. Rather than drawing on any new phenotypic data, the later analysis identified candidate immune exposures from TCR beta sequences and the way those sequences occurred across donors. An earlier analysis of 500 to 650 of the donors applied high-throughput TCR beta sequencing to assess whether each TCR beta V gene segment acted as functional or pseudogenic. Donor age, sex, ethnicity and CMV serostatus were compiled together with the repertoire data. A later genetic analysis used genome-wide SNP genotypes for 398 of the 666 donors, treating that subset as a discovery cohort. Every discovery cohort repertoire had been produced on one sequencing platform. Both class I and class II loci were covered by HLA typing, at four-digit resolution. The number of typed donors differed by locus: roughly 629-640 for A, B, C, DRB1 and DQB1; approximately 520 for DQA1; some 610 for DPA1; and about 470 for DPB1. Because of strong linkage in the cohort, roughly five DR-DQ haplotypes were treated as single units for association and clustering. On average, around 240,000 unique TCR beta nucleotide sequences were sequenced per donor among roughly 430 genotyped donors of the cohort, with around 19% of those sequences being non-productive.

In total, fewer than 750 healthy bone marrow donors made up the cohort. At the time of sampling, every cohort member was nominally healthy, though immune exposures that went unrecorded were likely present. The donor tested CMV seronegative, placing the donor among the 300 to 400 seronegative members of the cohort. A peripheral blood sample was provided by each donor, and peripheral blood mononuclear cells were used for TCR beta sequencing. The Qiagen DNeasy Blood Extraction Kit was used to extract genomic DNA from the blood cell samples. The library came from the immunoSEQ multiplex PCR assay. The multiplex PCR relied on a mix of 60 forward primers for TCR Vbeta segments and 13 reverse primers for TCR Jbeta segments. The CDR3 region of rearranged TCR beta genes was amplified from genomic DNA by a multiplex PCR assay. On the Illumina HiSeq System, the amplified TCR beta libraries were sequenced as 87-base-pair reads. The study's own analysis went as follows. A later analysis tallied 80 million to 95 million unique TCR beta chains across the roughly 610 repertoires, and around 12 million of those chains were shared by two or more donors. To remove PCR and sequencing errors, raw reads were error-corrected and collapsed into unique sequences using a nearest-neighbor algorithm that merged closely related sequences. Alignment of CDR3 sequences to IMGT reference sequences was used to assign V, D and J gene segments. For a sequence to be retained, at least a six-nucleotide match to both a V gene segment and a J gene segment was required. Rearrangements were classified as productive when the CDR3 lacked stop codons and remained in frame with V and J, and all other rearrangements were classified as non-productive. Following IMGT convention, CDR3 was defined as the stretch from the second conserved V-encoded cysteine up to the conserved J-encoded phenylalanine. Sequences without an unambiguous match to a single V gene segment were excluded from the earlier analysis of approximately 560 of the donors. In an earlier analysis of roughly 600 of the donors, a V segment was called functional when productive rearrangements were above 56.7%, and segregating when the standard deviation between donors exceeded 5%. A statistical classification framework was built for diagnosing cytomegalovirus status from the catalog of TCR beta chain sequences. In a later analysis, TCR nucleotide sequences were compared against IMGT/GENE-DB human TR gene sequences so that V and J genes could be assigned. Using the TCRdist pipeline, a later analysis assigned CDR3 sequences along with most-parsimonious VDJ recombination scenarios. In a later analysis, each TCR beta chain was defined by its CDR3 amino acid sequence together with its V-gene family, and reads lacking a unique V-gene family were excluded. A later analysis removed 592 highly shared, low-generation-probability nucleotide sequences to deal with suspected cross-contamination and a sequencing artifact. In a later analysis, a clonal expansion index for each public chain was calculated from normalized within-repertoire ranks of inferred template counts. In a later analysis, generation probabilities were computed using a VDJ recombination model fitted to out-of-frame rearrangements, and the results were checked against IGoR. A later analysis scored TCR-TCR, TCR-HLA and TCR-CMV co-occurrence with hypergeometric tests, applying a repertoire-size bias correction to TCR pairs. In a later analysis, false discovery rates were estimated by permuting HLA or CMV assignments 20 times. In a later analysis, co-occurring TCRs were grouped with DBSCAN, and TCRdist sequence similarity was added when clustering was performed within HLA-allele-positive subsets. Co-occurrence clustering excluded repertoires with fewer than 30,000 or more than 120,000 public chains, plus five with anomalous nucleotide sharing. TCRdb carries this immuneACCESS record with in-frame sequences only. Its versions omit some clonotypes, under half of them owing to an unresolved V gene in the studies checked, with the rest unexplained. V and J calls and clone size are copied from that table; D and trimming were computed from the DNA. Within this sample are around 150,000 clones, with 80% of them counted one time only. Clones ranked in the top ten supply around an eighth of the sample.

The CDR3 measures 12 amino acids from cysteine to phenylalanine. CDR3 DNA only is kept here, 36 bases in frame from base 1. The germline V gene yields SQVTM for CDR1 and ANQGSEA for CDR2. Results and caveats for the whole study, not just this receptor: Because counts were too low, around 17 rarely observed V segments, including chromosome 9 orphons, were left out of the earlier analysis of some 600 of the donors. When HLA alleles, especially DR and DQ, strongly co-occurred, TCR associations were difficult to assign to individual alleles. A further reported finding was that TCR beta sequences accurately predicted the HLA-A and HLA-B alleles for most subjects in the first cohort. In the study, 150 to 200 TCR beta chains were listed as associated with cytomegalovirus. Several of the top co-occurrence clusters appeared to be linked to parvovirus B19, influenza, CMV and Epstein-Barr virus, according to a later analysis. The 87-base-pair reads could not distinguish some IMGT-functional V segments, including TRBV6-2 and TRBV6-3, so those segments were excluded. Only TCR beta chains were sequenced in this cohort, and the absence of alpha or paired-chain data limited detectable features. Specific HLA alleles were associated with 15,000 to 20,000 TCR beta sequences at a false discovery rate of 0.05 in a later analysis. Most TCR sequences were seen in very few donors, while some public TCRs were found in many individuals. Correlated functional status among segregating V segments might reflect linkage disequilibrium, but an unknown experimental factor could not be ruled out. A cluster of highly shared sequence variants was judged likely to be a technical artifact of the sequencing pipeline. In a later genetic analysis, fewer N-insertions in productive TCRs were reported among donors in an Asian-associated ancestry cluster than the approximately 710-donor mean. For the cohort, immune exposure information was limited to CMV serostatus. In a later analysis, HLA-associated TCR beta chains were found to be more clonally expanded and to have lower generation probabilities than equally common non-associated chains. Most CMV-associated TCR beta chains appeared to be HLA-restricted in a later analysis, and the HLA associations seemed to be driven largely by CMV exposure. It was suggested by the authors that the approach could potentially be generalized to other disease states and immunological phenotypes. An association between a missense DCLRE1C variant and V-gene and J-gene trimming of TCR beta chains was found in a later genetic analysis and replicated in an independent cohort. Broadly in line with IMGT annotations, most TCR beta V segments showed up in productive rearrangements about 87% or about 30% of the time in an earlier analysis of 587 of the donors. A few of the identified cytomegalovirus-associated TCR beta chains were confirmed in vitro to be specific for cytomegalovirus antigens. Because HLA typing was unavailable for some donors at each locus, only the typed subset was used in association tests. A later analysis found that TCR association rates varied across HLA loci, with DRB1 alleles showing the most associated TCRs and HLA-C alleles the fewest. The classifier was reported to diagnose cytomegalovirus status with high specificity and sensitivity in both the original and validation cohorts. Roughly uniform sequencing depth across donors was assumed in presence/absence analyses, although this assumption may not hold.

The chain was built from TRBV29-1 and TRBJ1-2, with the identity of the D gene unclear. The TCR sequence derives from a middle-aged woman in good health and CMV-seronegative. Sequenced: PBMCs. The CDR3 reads CSVQTANCGYTF. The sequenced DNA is TGCAGCGTACAGACGGCAAACTGTGGCTACACCTTC.